A single sample is the source of the 19 T cell receptor beta chains below, sequenced in a study of blood T cell repertoires in COVID-19. The data were produced by immunoSEQ multiplex PCR, yet TCRdb's version contains in-frame clones alone and is incomplete. The table shows 170,000 or so clones, with roughly 87% occurring only once. Sequencing input: PBMCs or T cells enriched from blood (not recorded which). These receptors originate from a woman aged 45-59 years who had recovered from COVID-19.

The chain links TRBV7-8 to TRBJ2-7, with no clear D. The V end lost 2 bases, the J end lost 5 bases, and 10 bases lay between the germline ends. CDR3 size: 13 residues. CDR1 is SGHVS, CDR2 FQNEAQ, per germline. The chain's CDR3 is CASSLYTENEQYF. CDR3 DNA sequence: TGTGCCAGCAGCTTATATACGGAGAACGAGCAGTACTTC.

V usage is TRBV25-1 and J usage is TRBJ2-1; tentatively, D is TRBD2 (5 bases). This CDR3 has 15 residues. Germline V gives CDR1 MGHDK, CDR2 SYGVNS. Trimming removed 2 bases from V and 6 bases from J, with 14 bases in between. The CDR3, as DNA: TGTGCCAGCAGTGAAAGTGCCAAAGGAGGCAATGAGCAGTTCTTC. Its translation is CASSESAKGGNEQFF.

The V call is TRBV28, the J call TRBJ2-7; D gene uncertain. The CDR3 runs 12 residues. V lost 8 bases and J lost 2, with 10 bases in between. The V gene's germline CDR1 is MDHEN and CDR2 SYDVKM. In DNA form, the CDR3 reads TGTGCCAGCTTCGCCAGAACCTACGAGCAGTACTTC. Encoded protein: CASFARTYEQYF.

V gene TRBV25-1 combines with J gene TRBJ2-1, with D possibly TRBD2 on 5 matching bases. Per germline, CDR1 MGHDK and CDR2 SYGVNS. This CDR3 comprises 14 residues. The ends were cut back, 4 bases at V and 3 bases at J, with 10 bases in the middle. CDR3 nucleotides: TGTGCCAGCAGTGCCCTAGCTCACTACAATGAGCAGTTCTTC. Amino acid sequence: CASSALAHYNEQFF.

The chain employs TRBV7-2 and TRBJ2-7, with TRBD2 matching 7 bases. The CDR3 is made up of 15 amino acids. V shed 6 bases and J 4 bases; nucleotides not matched to a gene: 12. Looked up from germline, CDR1 is SGHTA and CDR2 is FQGNSA. CDR3 loop: CASRLGGTPSYEQYF. The CDR3, as DNA: TGTGCCAGCAGGTTGGGGGGGACTCCGAGTTACGAGCAGTACTTC.

The chain couples TRBV5-4 to TRBJ1-1, with 8 bases matching TRBD1. V lost 4 bases to trimming and J lost 8 bases; unmatched junction nucleotides: 7. The CDR3 totals 13 residues. Germline CDR1 and CDR2: SGHNT and YYREEE (reference sequence). DNA for the CDR3: TGTGCCAGCAGCACGGGACAGGTCGAGGAAGCTTTCTTT. Its translation is CASSTGQVEEAFF.

The V and J genes are TRBV28 and TRBJ2-6; D remains ambiguous. The V gene's germline CDR1 is MDHEN and CDR2 SYDVKM. Trimming removed 3 bases at V and 0 bases at J, with 6 bases between. There are 15 residues in the CDR3. CDR3 bases: TGTGCCAGCAGTTTGGGCCGCTCTGGGGCCAACGTCCTGACTTTC. Protein product: CASSLGRSGANVLTF.

This sequence joins TRBV27 and TRBJ2-2; weak D call: TRBD2 (5 bases). Germline lookup yields CDR1 MNHEY and CDR2 SMNVEV (reference sequence). This CDR3 is 14 amino acids long. The ends were cut back, 2 bases at V and 7 bases at J, with 11 bases in the middle. Written as DNA, the CDR3 is TGTGCCAGCAGTTTAACTAGTCCCATCGGGGAGCTGTTTTTT. It encodes CASSLTSPIGELFF.

V is TRBV6-5 and J is TRBJ2-7; possibly TRBD1 for D (6 bases). Trimming left V 7 bases short and J 4 bases short, with 11 bases between. CDR3 length: 12 residues. Germline values: CDR1 MNHEY, CDR2 SVGAGI. CDR3 DNA: TGTGCCAGCAACAGGGAGTTGTACGAGCAGTACTTC. Translation: CASNRELYEQYF.

In DNA, the CDR3 is TGTGCCAGCAGCCAAGTTTTGGGGGCAGGAGGCTACACCTTC. It translates to CASSQVLGAGGYTF. This chain links TRBV3-1 (or the pseudogene TRBV3-2) with TRBJ1-2, with D possibly matching TRBD1 (6 bases). Germline CDR1 LGHDT, CDR2 YNNKEL (reference sequence). The V end lost 1 base, the J end lost 8 bases, and 14 bases lay between the germline ends. The CDR3 covers 14 residues.

CDR3 sequence reads: CASSPLSVSYEQYF. CDR3 sequence (DNA): TGTGCCAGCAGCCCACTATCCGTTTCCTACGAGCAGTACTTC. The rearrangement uses TRBV11-3 and TRBJ2-7, with unresolved D. Per germline, CDR1 SGHNT and CDR2 YENEEA. This CDR3 comprises 14 residues. Trimming removed 5 bases at V and 1 base at J, with 12 bases between.

J is TRBJ2-7 and V is TRBV5-8; 10 bases are a match to TRBD1. J was trimmed by 1 base and V by 0 bases; bases with no gene match: 1. The germline V gene has CDR1 SGHTS and CDR2 YDEGEE. CDR3 size: 15 residues. CDR3 protein: CASSLGQGASYEQYF. CDR3 coding DNA: TGTGCCAGCAGCTTGGGACAGGGGGCATCCTACGAGCAGTACTTC.

In its sample, this clone was seen a few times. The V gene is TRBV3-1 (or the pseudogene TRBV3-2), the J gene TRBJ2-7; TRBD1 matches 8 bases. The length of the CDR3 is 12 residues. Germline loops: CDR1 LGHDT, CDR2 YNNKEL (reference sequence). J was trimmed by 5 bases and V by 3 bases; bases with no gene match: 0. DNA for the CDR3: TGTGCCAGCAGCCAGACAGGGGACGAGCAGTACTTC. It codes for CASSQTGDEQYF.

This clone was detected once. The V call is TRBV4-3, the J call TRBJ1-2; TRBD1 aligns across 8 bases. Germline V gene data show CDR1 as LGHNA and CDR2 as YSLEER. The ends lost 4 bases at V and 3 bases at J; junction bases unmatched: 4. The CDR3 is made up of 14 amino acids. The CDR3 nucleotides read TGCGCCAGCAGCCCCGGGACAGGAGACTATGGCTACACCTTC. It codes for CASSPGTGDYGYTF.

This clone has a single count. J is TRBJ2-3 and V is TRBV7-6; TRBD2 matches 11 bases. The CDR3 extends over 17 amino acids. Trimming took 4 bases from V and 0 from J; bases not matched to a gene: 6. The V gene's germline CDR1 is SGHVS and CDR2 FNYEAQ. In nucleotides, the CDR3 is TGTGCCAGCAGCTCTGGACTAGCGGGCTCTAGCACAGATACGCAGTATTTT. Translating gives CASSSGLAGSSTDTQYF.

The rearrangement joins TRBV19 to TRBJ2-2, with D perhaps TRBD1 (5 bases). The ends were cut back, 4 bases at V and 4 bases at J, with 13 bases in the middle. The CDR3 totals 15 residues. The germline CDR1 and CDR2 sequences are LNHDA and SQIVND (reference sequence). CDR3 sequence: CASSTDRQLTGELFF. The CDR3 DNA sequence: TGTGCCAGTAGTACTGATAGACAGCTCACCGGGGAGCTGTTTTTT. Full variable domain (rest looked up from reference TRBV19 and TRBJ2-2): DGGITQSPKYLFRKEGQNVTLSCEQNLNHDAMYWYRQDPGQGLRLIYYSQIVNDFQKGDIAEGYSVSREKKESFPLTVTSAQKNPTAFYLCASSTDRQLTGELFFGEGSRLTVL.

The gene calls are TRBV5-8 and TRBJ2-1, with TRBD2 matching over 12 bases. With V trimmed by 1 base and J by 4 bases, 3 bases remained unmatched. Germline values: CDR1 SGHTS, CDR2 YDEGEE. The CDR3 runs 16 residues. CDR3 nucleotides: TGTGCCAGCAGCTTGTGGACTAGCGGGAAGTACAATGAGCAGTTCTTC. This sequence encodes CASSLWTSGKYNEQFF.

The chain combines TRBV7-8 with TRBJ1-2; D unresolved. Trimming left V 0 bases short and J 4 bases short, with 6 bases between. CDR1 and CDR2 from the germline V gene are SGHVS and FQNEAQ. This CDR3 is built from 13 residues. CDR3 DNA sequence: TGTGCCAGCAGCTTAGCCAGAGGCTATGGCTACACCTTC. It specifies CASSLARGYGYTF.

The genes are TRBV29-1 and TRBJ2-7; 10 bases fit TRBD2. The CDR3 has 19 amino acids. With V trimmed by 5 bases and J by 2 bases, 21 bases remained unmatched. Germline V lookup: CDR1 SQVTM, CDR2 ANQGSEA. The CDR3 reads CSVLGGASGGQNMPYEQYF. The CDR3, as DNA: TGCAGCGTTCTCGGTGGGGCTAGCGGGGGCCAGAATATGCCCTACGAGCAGTACTTC.